Below, 19 T cell receptor beta chains from the same sample are listed, as sequenced in a study of control samples from healthy donors and cancer patients. Some clones are missing from TCRdb's copy, which holds only in-frame ones; the method was immunoSEQ multiplex PCR. The sample contains 120,000 or so clones, around 87% of which appear only once. The sequenced material came from blood. The receptors derive from a man aged 40-49 years in good health.

The chain is built from TRBV18 and TRBJ1-5; 9 positions agree with TRBD1. V dropped 3 bases and J dropped 11; count of bases not matched to a gene: 8. The CDR3 has 14 amino acids. The V gene's germline CDR1 is KGHSH and CDR2 LQKENI. The CDR3 DNA reads as TGTGCCAGCTCACCGGGACAGGGAGGGATGTCCCAGCATTTT. Amino acid sequence: CASSPGQGGMSQHF. Full variable domain (rest looked up from reference TRBV18 and TRBJ1-5): NAGVMQNPRHLVRRRGQEARLRCSPMKGHSHVYWYRQLPEEGLKFMVYLQKENIIDESGMPKERFSAEFPKEGPSILRIQQVVRGDSAAYFCASSPGQGGMSQHFGDGTRLSIL.

This rearrangement joins TRBV4-1 to TRBJ2-1; TRBD2 matches at 12 bases. This CDR3 spans 17 amino acids. V lost 3 bases and J lost 12; bases outside the gene matches: 15. Germline V gene data show CDR1 as MGHRA and CDR2 as YSYEKL. In DNA form, the CDR3 reads TGCGCCAGCAGCCACACCTCGACTAGCGGGGGAGCAAGGGGGCAGTTCTTC. Amino acids: CASSHTSTSGGARGQFF.

V usage is TRBV19 and J usage is TRBJ2-7; 8 bases agree with TRBD2. V was clipped by 5 bases and J by 0 bases; unmatched bases: 6. The CDR3 loop spans 15 amino acids. Looked up from germline, CDR1 is LNHDA and CDR2 is SQIVND (reference sequence). The CDR3 bases are TGTGCCAGTAGTCTTAGCGGGGACCTCTCCTACGAGCAGTACTTC. Translation: CASSLSGDLSYEQYF.

This clone was recorded only once. The V and J genes are TRBV7-6 and TRBJ1-1, with D unclear. The CDR3 contains 16 residues. With 1 base removed from V and 6 bases from J, the gap between germline ends came to 18 bases. Germline V gene lookup returns CDR1 SGHVS and CDR2 FNYEAQ. In nucleotides, the CDR3 is TGTGCCAGCAGCTTAGGGGCGAGGTTTACGAGGGCTGAAGCTTTCTTT. It is translated as CASSLGARFTRAEAFF.

V and J are TRBV6-6 and TRBJ2-1; D call uncertain. Trimming left V 7 bases short and J 5 bases short, with 9 bases between. The CDR3 consists of 12 residues. Germline V CDR1 and CDR2: MNHNY, SVGAGI (reference sequence). The CDR3 DNA sequence: TGTGCCAGCACCAAGGGTGACAATGAGCAGTTCTTC. Its protein is CASTKGDNEQFF.

This clone was found a few times. This rearrangement joins TRBV6-5 to TRBJ1-2; 11 bases fit TRBD1. V shed 2 bases and J 9 bases; nucleotides not matched to a gene: 2. In germline, CDR1 is MNHEY, CDR2 SVGAGI. CDR3 length: 13 residues. This CDR3 reads CASSYGTGGRYTF. The CDR3, as DNA: TGTGCCAGCAGTTACGGGACAGGGGGTCGCTACACCTTC.

Only a few counts were recorded for this clone. The chain uses TRBV11-3 and TRBJ1-1; D unresolved. Germline V gives CDR1 SGHNT, CDR2 YENEEA. The CDR3 spans 15 residues. V gave up 1 base and J gave up 1 base, with 10 bases separating them. The CDR3 DNA follows: TGTGCCAGCAGCTTAGTCTCGGATCGGAACACTGAAGCTTTCTTT. This codes for CASSLVSDRNTEAFF.

The chain has TRBV4-2 and TRBJ1-2; 11 nucleotides align to TRBD1. V lost 4 bases, J lost 8 bases, and 6 bases stayed unmatched. This CDR3 spans 14 amino acids. The germline V gene has CDR1 LGHNA and CDR2 YNFKEQ. CDR3 nucleotides: TGTGCCAGCAGCCTAACCGGGACAGGGGGAGGCTACACCTTC. This translates into CASSLTGTGGGYTF.

The chain joins TRBV5-8 to TRBJ1-5; D is possibly TRBD1 (5 bases). The CDR3 length is 18 residues. The V gene's germline CDR1 is SGHTS and CDR2 YDEGEE. Trimming shortened V by 1 base and J by 1 base, and 18 bases separated the two germline ends. The CDR3 loop reads CASSLLQGMSRSNQPQHF. CDR3 DNA: TGTGCCAGCAGCTTGTTGCAGGGAATGAGTAGGAGCAATCAGCCCCAGCATTTT. Filled out from reference TRBV5-8 and TRBJ1-5, the complete variable domain reads EAGVTQSPTHLIKTRGQQATLRCSPISGHTSVYWYQQALGLGLQFLLWYDEGEERNRGNFPPRFSGRQFPNYSSELNVNALELEDSALYLCASSLLQGMSRSNQPQHFGDGTRLSIL.

This clone was recorded only once. The genes are TRBV7-8 and TRBJ2-5; TRBD1 agrees at 7 bases. The germline V gene encodes CDR1 SGHVS and CDR2 FQNEAQ. The CDR3 runs to 14 residues. V shed 3 bases and J 2 bases; nucleotides not matched to a gene: 3. The CDR3 protein is CASSLGQLQETQYF. In DNA form, the CDR3 reads TGTGCCAGCAGCTTGGGACAGCTGCAAGAGACCCAGTACTTC.

In nucleotides, the CDR3 is TGTGCCAGCAGCTTAGGCGGGAGCGAAGCTTTCTTT. As protein: CASSLGGSEAFF. The chain is built from TRBV7-2 and TRBJ1-1, with D unclear. The CDR3 has 12 amino acids. Deletions cut 1 base from V and 8 bases from J, with 8 bases between. CDR1 and CDR2 (germline): SGHTA, FQGNSA.

V usage is TRBV25-1 and J usage is TRBJ1-1; TRBD1 might be the D (5 bases). V was trimmed by 1 base and J by 11 bases, leaving 14 bases between them. The CDR3 sequence is 13 residues long. Germline values: CDR1 MGHDK, CDR2 SYGVNS. The CDR3 here is CASSESPRAEAFF. CDR3 in DNA: TGTGCCAGCAGTGAATCCCCCAGGGCCGAGGCTTTCTTT. The entire variable domain, with the rest obtained from reference TRBV25-1 and TRBJ1-1, is as follows: EADIYQTPRYLVIGTGKKITLECSQTMGHDKMYWYQQDPGMELHLIHYSYGVNSTEKGDLSSESTVSRIRTEHFPLTLESARPSHTSQYLCASSESPRAEAFFGQGTRLTVV.

This clone appeared a few times. V gene TRBV9 combines with J gene TRBJ1-2, with D possibly TRBD1 on 5 matching bases. The CDR3 has 12 amino acids. CDR1 is SGDLS, CDR2 YYNGEE, per germline. V was pared by 4 bases and J by 8 bases, with 12 bases between. The CDR3 DNA follows: TGTGCCAGCAGCCCCGGGGGTTGGGGCTACACCTTC. Amino acids: CASSPGGWGYTF.

The rearrangement joins TRBV27 to TRBJ1-4; D call uncertain. Germline V gives CDR1 MNHEY, CDR2 SMNVEV (reference sequence). CDR3 length: 14 amino acids. Trimming took 8 bases from V and 8 from J, leaving 18 bases between them. The DNA for the CDR3 is TGTGCCAGCGGAGGCGGGTCTTGGGTGGAAAAACTGTTTTTT. This encodes CASGGGSWVEKLFF.

The gene calls are TRBV6-4 and TRBJ2-1; D is perhaps TRBD2 (5 bases). This CDR3 region has 15 residues. The V end was cut by 0 bases, the J end by 4 bases, with 10 bases between. Germline values: CDR1 MRHNA, CDR2 SNTAGT. CDR3 sequence reads: CASSDSTGGYNEQFF. The CDR3, as DNA: TGTGCCAGCAGTGACTCGACGGGCGGGTACAATGAGCAGTTCTTC.

This chain uses TRBV5-1 with TRBJ2-3; TRBD2 matches at 7 bases. Germline V lookup: CDR1 SGHRS, CDR2 YFSETQ. V gave up 0 bases and J gave up 0 bases; unmatched junction bases: 7. This CDR3 comprises 17 residues. The CDR3 DNA is TGCGCCAGCAGCTTGGGCCGAGCGGGGACTAGCACAGATACGCAGTATTTT. Translated: CASSLGRAGTSTDTQYF.

This clone was detected once. The chain links TRBV5-1 to TRBJ1-1; D is perhaps TRBD1 (5 bases). The CDR3 consists of 14 residues. V shed 3 bases and J shed 2 bases, with 11 bases lying between them. CDR1 is SGHRS, CDR2 YFSETQ, per germline. CDR3 sequence: CASSSRTQNTEAFF. The CDR3, as DNA: TGCGCCAGCAGCTCCCGGACACAAAACACTGAAGCTTTCTTT.

The V call is TRBV25-1, the J call TRBJ2-7, with 7 bases that match TRBD1. CDR1 and CDR2 (germline): MGHDK, SYGVNS. The CDR3 length is 12 residues. With V trimmed by 4 bases and J by 5 bases, 2 bases remained unmatched. CDR3 nucleotides: TGTGCCAGCAGTGCAGGGGGTAACGAGCAGTACTTC. It specifies CASSAGGNEQYF.

The J gene is TRBJ2-7, the V gene TRBV6-6, with 12 nucleotides matching TRBD2. The germline V gene has CDR1 MNHNY and CDR2 SVGAGI (reference sequence). J lost 2 bases, V lost 4 bases, and 3 bases had no gene match. This CDR3 is built from 15 residues. The CDR3 loop reads CASSFASGGAYEQYF. The CDR3 DNA sequence: TGTGCCAGCAGTTTCGCTAGCGGGGGGGCCTACGAGCAGTACTTC.